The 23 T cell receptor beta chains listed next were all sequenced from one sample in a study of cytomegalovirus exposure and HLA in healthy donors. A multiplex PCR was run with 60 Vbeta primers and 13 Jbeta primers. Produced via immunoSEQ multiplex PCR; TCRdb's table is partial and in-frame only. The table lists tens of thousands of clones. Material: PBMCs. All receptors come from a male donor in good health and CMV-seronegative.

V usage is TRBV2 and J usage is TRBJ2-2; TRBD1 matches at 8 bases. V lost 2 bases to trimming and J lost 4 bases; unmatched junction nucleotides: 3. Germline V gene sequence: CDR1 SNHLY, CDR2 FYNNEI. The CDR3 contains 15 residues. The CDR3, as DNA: TGTGCCAGCAGTGAACGGACAGGGTTCACCGGGGAGCTGTTTTTT. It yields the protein CASSERTGFTGELFF.

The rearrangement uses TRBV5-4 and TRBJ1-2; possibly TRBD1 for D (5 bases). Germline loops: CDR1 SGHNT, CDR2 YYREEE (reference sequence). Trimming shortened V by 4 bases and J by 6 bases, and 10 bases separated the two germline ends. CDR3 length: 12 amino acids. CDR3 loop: CASSTTRDGYTF. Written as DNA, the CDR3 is TGTGCCAGCAGCACTACCAGGGATGGCTACACCTTC.

In DNA, the CDR3 is TGTGCAAGTCGCTCCATGTGGGCGCCCCACTATGGCTACACCTTC. Its translation is CASRSMWAPHYGYTF. This chain connects TRBV12-2 to TRBJ1-2; the DNA was not compared with TRBD1, the D call given in the table. TRBV12-2 is deemed a pseudogene. The CDR3 runs to 15 residues.

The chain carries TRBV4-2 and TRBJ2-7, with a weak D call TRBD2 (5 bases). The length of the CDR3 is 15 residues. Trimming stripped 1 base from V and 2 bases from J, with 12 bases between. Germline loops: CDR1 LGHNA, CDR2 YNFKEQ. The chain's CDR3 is CASSQGIGETYEQYF. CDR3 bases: TGTGCCAGCAGCCAAGGAATCGGGGAGACCTACGAGCAGTACTTC.

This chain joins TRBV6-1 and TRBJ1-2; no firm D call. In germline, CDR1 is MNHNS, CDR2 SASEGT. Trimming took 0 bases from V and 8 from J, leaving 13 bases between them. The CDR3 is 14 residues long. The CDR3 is CASSEAYTGEGYTF. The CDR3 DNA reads TGTGCCAGCAGTGAAGCGTACACCGGGGAGGGCTACACCTTC.

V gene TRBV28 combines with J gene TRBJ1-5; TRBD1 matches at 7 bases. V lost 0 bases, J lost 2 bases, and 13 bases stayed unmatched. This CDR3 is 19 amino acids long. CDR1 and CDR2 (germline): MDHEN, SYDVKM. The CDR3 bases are TGTGCCAGCAGTTTATGGACTCCGGGACAGATTTCTGGCAATCAGCCCCAGCATTTT. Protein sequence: CASSLWTPGQISGNQPQHF.

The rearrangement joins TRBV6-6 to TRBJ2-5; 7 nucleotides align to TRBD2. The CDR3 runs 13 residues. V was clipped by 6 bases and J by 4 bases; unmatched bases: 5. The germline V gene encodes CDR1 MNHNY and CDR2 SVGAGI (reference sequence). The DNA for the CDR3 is TGTGCCAGCAGCCCCCGACTAGCAGAGACCCAGTACTTC. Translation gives CASSPRLAETQYF.

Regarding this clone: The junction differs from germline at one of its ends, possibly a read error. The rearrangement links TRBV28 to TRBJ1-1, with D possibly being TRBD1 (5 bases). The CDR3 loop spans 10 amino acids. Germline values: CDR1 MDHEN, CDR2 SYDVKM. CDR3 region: CANLRGEDFF. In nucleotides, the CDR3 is TGTGCAAACCTAAGGGGTGAAGATTTCTTT.

CDR3 region: CASSVTWTQETQYF. CDR3 nucleotides: TGTGCCAGCAGCGTAACCTGGACTCAAGAGACCCAGTACTTC. This chain uses TRBV9 with TRBJ2-5; D might be TRBD2 (5 bases). The V and J ends lost 1 base and 2 bases respectively, with 9 bases between them. The CDR3 runs to 14 residues. Germline CDR1 SGDLS, CDR2 YYNGEE.

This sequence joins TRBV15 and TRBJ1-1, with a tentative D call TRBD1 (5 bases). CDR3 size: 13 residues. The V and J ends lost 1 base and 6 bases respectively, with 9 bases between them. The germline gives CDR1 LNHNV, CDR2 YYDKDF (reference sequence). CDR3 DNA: TGTGCCACCAGCAGAGTCATAGGGGCTGAAGCTTTCTTT. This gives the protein CATSRVIGAEAFF.

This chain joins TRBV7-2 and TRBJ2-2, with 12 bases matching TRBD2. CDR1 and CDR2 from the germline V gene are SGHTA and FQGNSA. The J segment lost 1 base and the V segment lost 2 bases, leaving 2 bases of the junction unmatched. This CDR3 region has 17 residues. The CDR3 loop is CASSLTSGRMNTGELFF. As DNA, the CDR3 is TGTGCCAGCAGCTTAACTAGCGGGAGGATGAACACCGGGGAGCTGTTTTTT.

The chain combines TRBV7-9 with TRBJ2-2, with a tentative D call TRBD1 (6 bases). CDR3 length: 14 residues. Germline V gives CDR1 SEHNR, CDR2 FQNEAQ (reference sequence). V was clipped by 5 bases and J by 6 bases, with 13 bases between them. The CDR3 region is CASSLTRTAGELFF. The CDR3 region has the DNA TGTGCCAGCAGCCTAACAAGGACAGCCGGGGAGCTGTTTTTT.

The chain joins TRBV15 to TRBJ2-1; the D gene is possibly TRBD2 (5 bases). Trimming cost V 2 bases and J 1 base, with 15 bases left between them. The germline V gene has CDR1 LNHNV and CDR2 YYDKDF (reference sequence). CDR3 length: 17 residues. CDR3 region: CATSRRRSRGSYNEQFF. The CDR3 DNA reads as TGTGCCACCAGCAGACGTAGGTCCCGGGGATCCTACAATGAGCAGTTCTTC. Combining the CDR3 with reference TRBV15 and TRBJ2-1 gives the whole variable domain DAMVIQNPRYQVTQFGKPVTLSCSQTLNHNVMYWYQQKSSQAPKLLFHYYDKDFNNEADTPDNFQSRRPNTSFCFLDIRSPGLGDTAMYLCATSRRRSRGSYNEQFFGPGTRLTVL.

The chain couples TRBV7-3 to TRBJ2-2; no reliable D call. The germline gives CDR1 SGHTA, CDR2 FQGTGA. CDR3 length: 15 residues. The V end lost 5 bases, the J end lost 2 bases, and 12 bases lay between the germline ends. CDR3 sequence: CASSRSVSNTGELFF. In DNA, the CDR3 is TGTGCCAGCAGCCGTTCAGTTAGCAACACCGGGGAGCTGTTTTTT.

The CDR3 coding sequence is TGTGCCAGCAGCCACGGGGATTTCTATGGCTACACCTTC. Protein: CASSHGDFYGYTF. The chain combines TRBV5-5 with TRBJ1-2; D not certain. Germline-derived CDR1 and CDR2 are SGHKS and YYEKEE (reference sequence). V lost 4 bases and J lost 4, with 11 bases in between. The CDR3 is 13 amino acids.

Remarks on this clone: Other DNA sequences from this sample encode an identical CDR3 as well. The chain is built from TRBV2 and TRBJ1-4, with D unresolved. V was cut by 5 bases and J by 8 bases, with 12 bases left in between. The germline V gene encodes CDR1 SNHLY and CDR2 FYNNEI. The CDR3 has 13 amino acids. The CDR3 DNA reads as TGTGCCAGCAGTACCATGGCGCGGGAAAAACTGTTTTTT. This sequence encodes CASSTMAREKLFF.

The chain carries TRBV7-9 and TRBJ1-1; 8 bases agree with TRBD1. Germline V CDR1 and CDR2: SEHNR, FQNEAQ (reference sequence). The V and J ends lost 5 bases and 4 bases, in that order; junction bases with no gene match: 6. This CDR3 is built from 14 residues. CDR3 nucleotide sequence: TGTGCCAGCAGCCCCGACAGGGGTGGCACTGAAGCTTTCTTT. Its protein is CASSPDRGGTEAFF.

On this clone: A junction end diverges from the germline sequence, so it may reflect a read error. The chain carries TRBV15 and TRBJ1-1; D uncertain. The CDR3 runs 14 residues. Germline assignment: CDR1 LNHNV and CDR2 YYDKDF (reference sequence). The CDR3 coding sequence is TGTGCCACCAGCAGACTAATCCCGTCAGAGGAAGATTTCTTT. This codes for CATSRLIPSEEDFF.

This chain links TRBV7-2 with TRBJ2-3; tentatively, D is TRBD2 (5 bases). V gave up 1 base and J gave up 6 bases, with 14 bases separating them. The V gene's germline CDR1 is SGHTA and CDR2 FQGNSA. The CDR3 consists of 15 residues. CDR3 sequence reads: CASSLGGRRGDTQYF. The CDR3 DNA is TGTGCCAGCAGCTTAGGCGGGCGCCGTGGGGATACGCAGTATTTT.

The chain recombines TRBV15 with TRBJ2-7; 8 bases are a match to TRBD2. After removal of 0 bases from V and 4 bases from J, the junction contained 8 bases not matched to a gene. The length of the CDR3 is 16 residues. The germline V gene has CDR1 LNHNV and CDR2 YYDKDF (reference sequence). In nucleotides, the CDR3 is TGTGCCACCAGCAGAGATCAAGGTGCTAGCGGGTACGAGCAGTACTTC. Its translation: CATSRDQGASGYEQYF.

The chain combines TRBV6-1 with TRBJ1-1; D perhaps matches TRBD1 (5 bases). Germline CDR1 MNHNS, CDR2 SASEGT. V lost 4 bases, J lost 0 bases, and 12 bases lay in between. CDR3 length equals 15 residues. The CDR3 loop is CASSGPWGVNTEAFF. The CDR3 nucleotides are TGTGCCAGCAGTGGGCCGTGGGGGGTGAACACTGAAGCTTTCTTT.

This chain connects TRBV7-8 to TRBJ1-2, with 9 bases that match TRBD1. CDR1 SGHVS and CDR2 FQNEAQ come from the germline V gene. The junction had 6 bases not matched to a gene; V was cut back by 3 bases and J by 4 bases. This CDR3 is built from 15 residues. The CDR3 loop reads CASSLGGQGSYGYTF. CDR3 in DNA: TGTGCCAGCAGCTTGGGGGGACAGGGCAGCTATGGCTACACCTTC.

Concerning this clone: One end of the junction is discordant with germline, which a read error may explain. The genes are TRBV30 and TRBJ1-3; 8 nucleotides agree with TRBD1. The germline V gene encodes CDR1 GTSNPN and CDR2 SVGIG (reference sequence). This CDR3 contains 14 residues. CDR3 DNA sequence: TGTGCCTGGGAGGACAGGGCGTCTGGAAACAACATATATTTT. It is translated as CAWEDRASGNNIYF.